This T cell receptor beta chain was captured by sequencing in a study of CD8+ T cells in alopecia areata. Looking at the study overall: Tofacitinib was taken orally by treated patients, and the dose was 5 to 10 mg twice daily.

Extraction of RNA preceded its reverse transcription into cDNA, which served as the sequencing template. This table comes from immunoSEQ multiplex PCR, and its TCRdb copy is limited to in-frame clones, with some not included. Of about 210,000 clones listed, more than 60% are singletons. This CDR3 has 12 amino acids. The germline gives CDR1 SQVTM, CDR2 ANQGSEA. Trimming shortened V by 6 bases and J by 0 bases, and 8 bases separated the two germline ends. Stated treatment: oral pan-JAK inhibitor, 5-10 mg twice daily. Study-level points and caveats: Tofacitinib significantly decreased scalp clonality and expanded CD8+ clones among top 100. Scalp and blood samples kept many expanded lesional clones throughout tofacitinib. Lesional scalp, notably in alopecia totalis/universalis, had clonality above that of normal scalp.

Points on this clone: Its antigen is not known.

The chain employs TRBV29-1 and TRBJ1-1; D is uncertain. The TCR comes from a human donor with alopecia areata. Here the sequenced sample was CD4+ T cells sorted from blood, taken at approximately week 42, from a patient treated with tofacitinib. The CDR3 region has the DNA TGCAGCGTAAGGGCCTTGAACACTGAAGCTTTCTTT. Translated: CSVRALNTEAFF.